The sequence of this TCR beta chain was determined in a study of brain T cells in children with intractable seizures. Regarding time point: blood from clinic visit 5 months post-surgery; TSC patient then seizure free. Patients received at least one anti-epileptic drug before surgery. Clones were sequenced by immunoSEQ multiplex PCR, and TCRdb holds only the in-frame ones, with some missing. The sample holds about 350,000 clones, about 93% seen once. Study-wide results and limits: Viral specificity was inferred only from CDR3 similarity; HCMV serostatus was unknown.

Regarding this clone: Its matching antigen is unknown.

The germline V and J ends were trimmed by 2 bases and 7 bases, with 6 bases remaining between them. This CDR3 spans 13 amino acids. CDR1 is LNHDA, CDR2 SQIVND, per germline (reference sequence). The chain uses TRBV19 and TRBJ1-6, with D uncertain. This sequence originates from a boy in the first two years of life with tuberous sclerosis and intractable seizures. The specimen comprised peripheral blood, sampled approximately 5 months after surgery. CDR3 sequence: CASSIRGNSPLHF. In DNA, the CDR3 is TGTGCCAGTAGTATACGAGGGAATTCACCCCTCCACTTT.